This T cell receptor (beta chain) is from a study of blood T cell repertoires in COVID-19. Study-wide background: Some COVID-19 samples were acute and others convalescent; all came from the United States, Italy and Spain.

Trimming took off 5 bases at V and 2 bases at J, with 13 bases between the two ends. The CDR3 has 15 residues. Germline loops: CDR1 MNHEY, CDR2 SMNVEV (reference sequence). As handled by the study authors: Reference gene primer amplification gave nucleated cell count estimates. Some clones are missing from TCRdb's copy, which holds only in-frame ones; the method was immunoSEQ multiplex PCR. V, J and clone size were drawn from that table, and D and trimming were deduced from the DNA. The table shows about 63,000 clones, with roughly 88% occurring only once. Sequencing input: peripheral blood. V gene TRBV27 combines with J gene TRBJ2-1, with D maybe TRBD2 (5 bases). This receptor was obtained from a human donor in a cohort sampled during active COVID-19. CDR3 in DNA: TGTGCCAGCAGTCCTAGGCTAGCTCCCTACAATGAGCAGTTCTTC. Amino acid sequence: CASSPRLAPYNEQFF.